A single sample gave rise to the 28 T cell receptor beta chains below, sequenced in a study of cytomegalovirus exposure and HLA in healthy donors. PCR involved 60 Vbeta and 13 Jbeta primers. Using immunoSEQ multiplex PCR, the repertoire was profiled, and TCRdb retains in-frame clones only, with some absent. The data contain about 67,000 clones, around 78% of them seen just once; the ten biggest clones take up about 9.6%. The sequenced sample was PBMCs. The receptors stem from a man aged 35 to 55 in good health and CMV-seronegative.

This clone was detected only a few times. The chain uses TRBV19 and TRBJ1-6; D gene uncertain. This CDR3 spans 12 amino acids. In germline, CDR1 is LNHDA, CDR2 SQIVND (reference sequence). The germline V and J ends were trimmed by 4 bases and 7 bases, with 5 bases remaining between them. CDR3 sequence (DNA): TGTGCCAGTAGTACCCAGAATTCACCCCTCCACTTT. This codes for CASSTQNSPLHF.

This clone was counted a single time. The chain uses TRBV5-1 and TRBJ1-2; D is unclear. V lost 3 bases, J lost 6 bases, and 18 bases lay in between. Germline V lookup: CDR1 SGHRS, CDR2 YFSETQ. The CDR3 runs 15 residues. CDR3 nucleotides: TGCGCCAGCAGCTCTGGACTAAACCTTTCTAATGGCTACACCTTC. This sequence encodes CASSSGLNLSNGYTF.

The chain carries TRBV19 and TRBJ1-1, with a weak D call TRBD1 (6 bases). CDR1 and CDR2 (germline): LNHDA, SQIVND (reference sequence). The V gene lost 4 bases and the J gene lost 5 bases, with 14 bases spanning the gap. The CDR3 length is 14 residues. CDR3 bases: TGTGCCAGTAGTACACAGGGATGGCAGACTGAAGCTTTCTTT. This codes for CASSTQGWQTEAFF.

CDR3 DNA sequence: TGTGCCAGCAAAGGTCCCGGAGCTAGCACAGATACGCAGTATTTT. Its protein product is CASKGPGASTDTQYF. The chain couples TRBV6-1 to TRBJ2-3, with D unclear. Germline CDR1 MNHNS, CDR2 SASEGT. CDR3 length: 15 amino acids. The V end was cut by 7 bases, the J end by 0 bases, with 14 bases between.

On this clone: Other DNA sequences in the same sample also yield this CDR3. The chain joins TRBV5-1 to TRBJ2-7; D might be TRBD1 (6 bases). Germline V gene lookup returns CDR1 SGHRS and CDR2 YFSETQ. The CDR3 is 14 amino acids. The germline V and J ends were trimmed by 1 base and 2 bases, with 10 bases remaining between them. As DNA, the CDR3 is TGCGCCAGCAGCTTGCAGGGGTTTCCCTACGAGCAGTACTTC. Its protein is CASSLQGFPYEQYF.

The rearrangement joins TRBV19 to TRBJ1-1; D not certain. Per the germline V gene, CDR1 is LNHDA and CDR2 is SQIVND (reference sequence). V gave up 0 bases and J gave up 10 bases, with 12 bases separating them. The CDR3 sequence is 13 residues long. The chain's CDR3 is CASSIDPETSAFF. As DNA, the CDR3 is TGTGCCAGTAGTATAGATCCAGAGACATCAGCTTTCTTT.

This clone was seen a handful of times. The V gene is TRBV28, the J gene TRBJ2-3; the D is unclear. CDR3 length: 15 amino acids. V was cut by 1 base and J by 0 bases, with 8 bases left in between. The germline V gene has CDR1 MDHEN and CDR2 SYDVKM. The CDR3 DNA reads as TGTGCCAGCAGTTTATCGGGTTATAGCACAGATACGCAGTATTTT. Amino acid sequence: CASSLSGYSTDTQYF.

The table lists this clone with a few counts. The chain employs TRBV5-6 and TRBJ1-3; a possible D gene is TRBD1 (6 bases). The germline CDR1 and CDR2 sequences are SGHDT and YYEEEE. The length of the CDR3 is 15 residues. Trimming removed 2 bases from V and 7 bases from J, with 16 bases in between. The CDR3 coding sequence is TGTGCCAGCAGCTTCAGTCAGGGGCCTTGGAACACCATATATTTT. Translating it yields CASSFSQGPWNTIYF. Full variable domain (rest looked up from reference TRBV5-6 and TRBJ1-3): DAGVTQSPTHLIKTRGQQVTLRCSPKSGHDTVSWYQQALGQGPQFIFQYYEEEERQRGNFPDRFSGHQFPNYSSELNVNALLLGDSALYLCASSFSQGPWNTIYFGEGSWLTVV.

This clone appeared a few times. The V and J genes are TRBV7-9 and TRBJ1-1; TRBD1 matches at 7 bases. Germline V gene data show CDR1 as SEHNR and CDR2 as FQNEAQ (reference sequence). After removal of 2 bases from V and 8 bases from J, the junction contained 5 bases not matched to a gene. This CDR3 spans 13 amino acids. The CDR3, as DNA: TGTGCCAGCAGCTTACGTGACAGGGACGAAGCTTTCTTT. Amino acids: CASSLRDRDEAFF.

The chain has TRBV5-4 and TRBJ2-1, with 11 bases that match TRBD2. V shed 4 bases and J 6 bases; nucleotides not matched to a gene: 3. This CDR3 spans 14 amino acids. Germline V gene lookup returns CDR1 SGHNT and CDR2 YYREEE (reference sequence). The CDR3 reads CASSPGLAVNEQFF. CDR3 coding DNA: TGTGCCAGCAGCCCGGGACTAGCGGTCAATGAGCAGTTCTTC.

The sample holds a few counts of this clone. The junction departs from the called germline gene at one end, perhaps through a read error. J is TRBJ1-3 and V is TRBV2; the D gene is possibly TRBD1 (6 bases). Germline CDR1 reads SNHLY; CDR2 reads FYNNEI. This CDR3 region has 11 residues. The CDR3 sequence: CASSIQWTVLF. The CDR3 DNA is TGTGCCAGCAGTATCCAATGGACAGTCCTTTTT.

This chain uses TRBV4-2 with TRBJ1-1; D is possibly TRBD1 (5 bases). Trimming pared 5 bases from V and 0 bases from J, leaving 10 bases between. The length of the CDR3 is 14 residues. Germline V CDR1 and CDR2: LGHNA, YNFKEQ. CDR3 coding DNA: TGTGCCAGCAGCGGGTGGACACTGAACACTGAAGCTTTCTTT. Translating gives CASSGWTLNTEAFF.

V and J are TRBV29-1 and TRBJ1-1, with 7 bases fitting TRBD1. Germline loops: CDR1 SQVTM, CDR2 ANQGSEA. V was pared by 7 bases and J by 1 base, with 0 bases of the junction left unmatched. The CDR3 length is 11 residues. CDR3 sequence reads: CSGTGNTEAFF. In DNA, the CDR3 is TGCAGCGGGACAGGGAACACTGAAGCTTTCTTT.

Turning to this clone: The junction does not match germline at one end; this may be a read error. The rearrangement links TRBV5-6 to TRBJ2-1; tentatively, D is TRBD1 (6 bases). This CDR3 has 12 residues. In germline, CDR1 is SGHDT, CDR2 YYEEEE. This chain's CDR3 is CASSPAGTNMLF. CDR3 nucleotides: TGTGCCAGCAGTCCAGCCGGGACAAATATGCTCTTC.

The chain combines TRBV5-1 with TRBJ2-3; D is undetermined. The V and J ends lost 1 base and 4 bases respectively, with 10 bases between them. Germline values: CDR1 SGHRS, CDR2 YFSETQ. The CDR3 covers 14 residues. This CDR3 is CASSLSESADTQYF. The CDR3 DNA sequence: TGCGCCAGCAGCTTGTCCGAGTCCGCAGATACGCAGTATTTT.

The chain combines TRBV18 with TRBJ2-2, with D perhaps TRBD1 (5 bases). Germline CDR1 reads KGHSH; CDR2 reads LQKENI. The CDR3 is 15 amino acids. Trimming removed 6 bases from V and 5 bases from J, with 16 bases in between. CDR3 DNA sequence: TGTGCCAGCTCCCCGGCGACAGTGGGGACCGGGGAGCTGTTTTTT. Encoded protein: CASSPATVGTGELFF.

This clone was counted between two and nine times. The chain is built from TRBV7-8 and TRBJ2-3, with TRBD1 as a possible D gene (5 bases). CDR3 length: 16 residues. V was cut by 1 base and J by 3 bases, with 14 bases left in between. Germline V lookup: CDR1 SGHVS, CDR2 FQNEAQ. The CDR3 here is CASSLGLQAPTDTQYF. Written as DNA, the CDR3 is TGTGCCAGCAGCTTAGGGTTACAGGCACCGACAGATACGCAGTATTTT.

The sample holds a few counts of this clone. The CDR3 here is CASSLMGTPNTEAFF. The CDR3 DNA follows: TGCGCCAGCAGCCTTATGGGGACACCGAACACTGAAGCTTTCTTT. This chain uses TRBV5-1 with TRBJ1-1, with D tentatively TRBD1 (6 bases). V lost 4 bases and J lost 1, with 14 bases in between. Per germline, CDR1 SGHRS and CDR2 YFSETQ. CDR3 size: 15 residues.

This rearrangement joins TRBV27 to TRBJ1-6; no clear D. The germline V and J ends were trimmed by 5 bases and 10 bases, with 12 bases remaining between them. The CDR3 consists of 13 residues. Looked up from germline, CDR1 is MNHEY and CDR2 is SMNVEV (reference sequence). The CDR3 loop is CASSPTYSSPLHF. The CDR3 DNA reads TGTGCCAGCAGTCCTACCTACAGCTCACCCCTCCACTTT.

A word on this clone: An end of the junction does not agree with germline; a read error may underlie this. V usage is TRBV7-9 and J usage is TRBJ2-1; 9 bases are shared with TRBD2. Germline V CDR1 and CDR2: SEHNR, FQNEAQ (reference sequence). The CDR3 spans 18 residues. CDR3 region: CSSSFPSGESVGYNEQFF. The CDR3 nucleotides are TGTTCCAGCAGCTTTCCTAGCGGGGAATCCGTGGGATACAATGAGCAGTTCTTC.

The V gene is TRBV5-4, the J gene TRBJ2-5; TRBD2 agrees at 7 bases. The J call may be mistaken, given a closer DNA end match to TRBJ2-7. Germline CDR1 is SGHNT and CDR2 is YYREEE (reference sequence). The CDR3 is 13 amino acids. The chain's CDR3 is CASSPMGGSEQYF. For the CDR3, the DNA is TGTGCCAGCAGCCCAATGGGGGGGTCCGAGCAGTACTTC.

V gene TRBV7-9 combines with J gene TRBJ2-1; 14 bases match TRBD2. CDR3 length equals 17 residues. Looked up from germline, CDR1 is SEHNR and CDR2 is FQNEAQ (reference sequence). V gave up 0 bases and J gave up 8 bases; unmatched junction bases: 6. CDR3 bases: TGTGCCAGCAGCTTAGCGGTTTTGGGACTAGCGGGAGATGAGCAGTTCTTC. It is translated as CASSLAVLGLAGDEQFF. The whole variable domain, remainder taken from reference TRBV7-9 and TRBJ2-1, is DTGVSQNPRHKITKRGQNVTFRCDPISEHNRLYWYRQTLGQGPEFLTYFQNEAQLEKSRLLSDRFSAERPKGSFSTLEIQRTEQGDSAMYLCASSLAVLGLAGDEQFFGPGTRLTVL.

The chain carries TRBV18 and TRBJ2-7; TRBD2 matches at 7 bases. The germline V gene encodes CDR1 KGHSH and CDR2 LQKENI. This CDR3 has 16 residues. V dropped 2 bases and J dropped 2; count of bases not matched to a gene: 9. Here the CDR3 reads CASSPSRAGFAYEQYF. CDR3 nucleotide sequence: TGTGCCAGCTCACCAAGCCGAGCGGGATTCGCCTACGAGCAGTACTTC.

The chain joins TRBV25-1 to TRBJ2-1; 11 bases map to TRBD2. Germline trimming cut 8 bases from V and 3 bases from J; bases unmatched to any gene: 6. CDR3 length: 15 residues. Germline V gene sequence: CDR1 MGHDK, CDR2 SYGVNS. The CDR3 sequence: CASRLAGQIYNEQFF. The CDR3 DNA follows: TGTGCCAGCCGACTAGCGGGACAGATCTACAATGAGCAGTTCTTC.

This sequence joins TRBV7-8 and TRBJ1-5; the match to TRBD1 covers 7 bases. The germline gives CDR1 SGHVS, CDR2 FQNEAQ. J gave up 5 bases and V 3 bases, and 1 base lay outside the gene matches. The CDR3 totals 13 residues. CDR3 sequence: CASSLTGYQPQHF. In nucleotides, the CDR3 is TGTGCCAGCAGCTTGACAGGGTATCAGCCCCAGCATTTT.

The CDR3 DNA reads TGCGCCAGCAGCCAAATGGCTAGCGGGTTAGTCTACGAGCAGTACTTC. It codes for CASSQMASGLVYEQYF. This chain connects TRBV4-1 to TRBJ2-7; TRBD2 matches at 8 bases. There are 16 residues in the CDR3. The trim removed 2 bases at V and 3 bases at J, leaving 9 bases unmatched. CDR1 and CDR2 from the germline V gene are MGHRA and YSYEKL.

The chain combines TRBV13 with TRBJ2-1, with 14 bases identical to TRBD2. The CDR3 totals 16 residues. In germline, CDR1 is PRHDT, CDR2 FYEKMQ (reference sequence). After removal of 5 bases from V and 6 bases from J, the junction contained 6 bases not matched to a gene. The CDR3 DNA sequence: TGTGCCAGCAGCCCTACGACTAGCGGGAGGGGCAATGAGCAGTTCTTC. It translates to CASSPTTSGRGNEQFF.

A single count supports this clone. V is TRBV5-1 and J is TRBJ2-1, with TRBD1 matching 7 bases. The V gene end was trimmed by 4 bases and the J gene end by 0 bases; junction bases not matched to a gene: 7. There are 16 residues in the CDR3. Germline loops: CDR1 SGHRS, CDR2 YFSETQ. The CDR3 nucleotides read TGCGCCAGCAGCCTAACAGGGGATAGCTCCTACAATGAGCAGTTCTTC. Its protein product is CASSLTGDSSYNEQFF.